A selection of T cell receptor beta chains follows, all from one sample in a study of cytomegalovirus exposure and HLA in healthy donors. Data came from immunoSEQ multiplex PCR; TCRdb stores just in-frame clones and leaves some out. The data show some 120,000 clones, more than 60% seen once. Sequencing used PBMCs. The receptors stem from a woman in her 40s in good health and CMV-seropositive. CDR3s include the opening cysteine and the closing phenylalanine or tryptophan. Each record gives: J gene, V gene, D gene, CDR3 protein. A D gene is named only where the DNA matches it firmly.

>TRBJ1-1|TRBV2|NA
CASAPGWASEAFF
>TRBJ2-3|TRBV11-1|TRBD2
CASSLGLAGFTDTQYF
>TRBJ1-1|TRBV5-1|TRBD1
CASSLDQTGAYEAFF
>TRBJ1-1|TRBV7-8|NA
CASSLGSTGGVGNTEAFF
>TRBJ1-1|TRBV27|NA
CASSPTARSEAFF
>TRBJ1-6|TRBV5-4|NA
CASSLLDSPLHF
>TRBJ2-1|TRBV9|NA
CASSVVSGEGPEQFF
>TRBJ1-6|TRBV5-6|NA
CASSLFTVDSPLHF
>TRBJ2-1|TRBV18|NA
CASSPPVQGGSEQFF
>TRBJ2-3|TRBV2|NA
CASARTDTQYF
>TRBJ2-2|TRBV4-1|TRBD2
CASSQGLAGSTGELFF
>TRBJ2-2|TRBV7-9|TRBD2
CSSSQEAGGNTGELFF
>TRBJ2-1|TRBV30|TRBD2
CAWMSGRIYNEQFF
>TRBJ1-4|TRBV25-1|NA
CASSEWGRVSSSYEKLFF
>TRBJ2-1|TRBV7-2|NA
CAVQGGSSSYNEQFF
>TRBJ1-2|TRBV15|NA
CATSRDSGAPLGGYTF
>TRBJ1-2|TRBV19|TRBD1
CASNTGVGYTF
>TRBJ2-5|TRBV11-1|NA
CASSLAQQETQYF
>TRBJ2-7|TRBV6-5|TRBD1
CASRNPTGGFDEQYF
>TRBJ1-1|TRBV5-1|NA
CASSSGVQLVNTEAFF
>TRBJ2-3|TRBV19|NA
CATWSGVGTDTQYF
>TRBJ2-1|TRBV5-1|NA
CASRLAGVYNEQFF
>TRBJ2-7|TRBV25-1|NA
CASSASPSYEQYF
>TRBJ2-2|TRBV4-2|NA
CASSPQEGGGRGELFF
>TRBJ1-5|TRBV5-1|NA
CASSLVPGGGNQPQHF
>TRBJ2-3|TRBV28|TRBD2
CASTRASGRLVSDTQYF
>TRBJ1-1|TRBV19|NA
CASNSPRRDSSTGAFF
>TRBJ2-1|TRBV11-3|TRBD2
CASSRPSASGGNEQFF
>TRBJ1-2|TRBV7-9|NA
CASSLDSGLLDGYTF
>TRBJ2-1|TRBV7-2|NA
CASSSTGEQFF
>TRBJ1-6|TRBV7-9|NA
CASSLSQGASPLHF
>TRBJ2-5|TRBV5-1|TRBD1
CASSLGDRDPSQETQYF
>TRBJ2-1|TRBV30|TRBD2
CAWSDLGLAGERFF
>TRBJ2-7|TRBV7-9|NA
CSSSLNGAVSDF
>TRBJ2-2|TRBV5-1|NA
CASTDGGGNTGELFF
>TRBJ2-7|TRBV5-4|NA
CASSPDTHSYEQYF
>TRBJ1-2|TRBV19|NA
CASSILGYGYTF
>TRBJ2-7|TRBV27|TRBD2
CASSFGLDHRDEQYF
>TRBJ2-3|TRBV28|TRBD1
CASSPGNRGNTDTQYF
>TRBJ2-7|TRBV5-1|TRBD2
CASSPHAGGQGGHEQYF
>TRBJ1-2|TRBV4-1|TRBD1
CASSQGQGCGYTF
>TRBJ1-2|TRBV15|NA
CATSRDPLSGAYYGYTF
>TRBJ2-3|TRBV7-9|TRBD2
CASSSLAEGTDTQYF
>TRBJ2-5|TRBV18|NA
CASSPSRVQETQYF
>TRBJ1-3|TRBV5-1|TRBD1
CASSLEGTGAGNTIYF
>TRBJ2-7|TRBV6-5|TRBD2
CASSYRTSGGYEQYF
>TRBJ2-7|TRBV7-9|NA
CASSFTLSYEQYF
>TRBJ1-1|TRBV28|TRBD1
CASRQGGYVGTEAFF
>TRBJ1-1|TRBV5-1|TRBD1
CASSPRQGGTEAFF
>TRBJ2-7|TRBV6-1|TRBD1
CASRRTGSTYEQYF
>TRBJ2-3|TRBV11-3|NA
CASSFEGADTQYF
>TRBJ2-7|TRBV2|NA
CASSEVPRREQYF
>TRBJ1-5|TRBV5-6|TRBD1
CASSLFQGAQQPQHF
>TRBJ1-4|TRBV2|NA
CASGAAKEKLFF
>TRBJ2-7|TRBV7-3|NA
CASSPEGGASYEQYF
>TRBJ1-1|TRBV7-9|TRBD1
CASSSYQGVRTEAFF
>TRBJ1-1|TRBV18|TRBD1
CASSSGQGASTEAFF